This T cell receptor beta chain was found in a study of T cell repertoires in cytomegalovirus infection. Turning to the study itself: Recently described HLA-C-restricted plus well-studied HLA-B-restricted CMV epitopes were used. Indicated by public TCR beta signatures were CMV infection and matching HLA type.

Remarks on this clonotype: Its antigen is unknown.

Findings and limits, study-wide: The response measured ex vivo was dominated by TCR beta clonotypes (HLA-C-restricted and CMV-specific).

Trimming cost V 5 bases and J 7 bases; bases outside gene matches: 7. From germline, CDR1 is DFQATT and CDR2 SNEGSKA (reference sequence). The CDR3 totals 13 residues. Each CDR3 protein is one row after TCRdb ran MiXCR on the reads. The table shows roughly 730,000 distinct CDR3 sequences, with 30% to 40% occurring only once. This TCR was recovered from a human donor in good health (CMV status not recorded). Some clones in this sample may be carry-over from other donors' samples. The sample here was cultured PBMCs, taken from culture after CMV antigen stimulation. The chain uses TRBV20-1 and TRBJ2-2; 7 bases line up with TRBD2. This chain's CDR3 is CSAQGGLGGELFF. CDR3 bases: TGCAGTGCTCAGGGAGGGTTGGGCGGGGAGCTGTTTTTT.